Listed below are T cell receptor beta chains from one sample, sequenced in a study of beta chain features in type 1 diabetes. Clones were read by immunoSEQ multiplex PCR, and TCRdb kept only the in-frame ones, dropping some. Of 200,000 to 300,000 clones in the sample, about a fifth are singletons; the top ten hold roughly 0.028%. Sequenced sample: naive CD4+ T cells from blood. The receptors here all came from a woman between 40 and 55 years old with type 1 diabetes. Both conserved end residues are part of each CDR3. The D gene is left open where the match is weak. Only part of the rows carry a size: once, few, many, or a class if the clone is expanded.

d_gene,abundance,v_gene,j_gene,CDR3aa,CDR3nt
TRBD1,few,TRBV5-4,TRBJ2-5,CASSDRVGETQYF,TGTGCCAGCAGCGACAGGGTCGGGGAGACCCAGTACTTC
TRBD1,-,TRBV5-1,TRBJ2-7,CASSSGQGSYEQYF,TGCGCCAGCAGCTCAGGACAGGGCTCCTACGAGCAGTACTTC
-,-,TRBV18,TRBJ2-5,CASSPEGTLRETQYF,TGTGCCAGCTCACCAGAGGGTACCCTAAGAGAGACCCAGTACTTC
TRBD1,few,TRBV4-2,TRBJ2-7,CASSQGAGGRNEQYF,TGTGCCAGCAGCCAAGGGGCAGGGGGACGCAACGAGCAGTACTTC
TRBD1,few,TRBV4-1,TRBJ2-2,CASSGTGNTGELFF,TGCGCCAGCAGCGGGACAGGGAACACCGGGGAGCTGTTTTTT
-,few,TRBV19,TRBJ1-1,CASRSGVTEAFF,TGTGCCAGTAGATCCGGTGTCACTGAAGCTTTCTTT
-,-,TRBV6-6,TRBJ2-7,CASSYATDFYEQYF,TGTGCCAGCAGTTACGCGACAGACTTCTACGAGCAGTACTTC
TRBD1,-,TRBV28,TRBJ2-5,CASFAQDRVGGTQYF,TGTGCCAGCTTCGCCCAGGACAGGGTGGGTGGGACCCAGTACTTC
-,-,TRBV6-5,TRBJ1-5,CASSWAQPLGQPQHF,TGTGCCAGCAGCTGGGCACAGCCGCTTGGGCAGCCCCAGCATTTT
TRBD2,-,TRBV6-5,TRBJ2-7,CASSYSTSGTTYEQYF,TGTGCCAGCAGTTACTCGACTAGCGGGACAACCTACGAGCAGTACTTC
TRBD1,few,TRBV6-5,TRBJ1-5,CASSTYRGGNQPQHF,TGTGCCAGCAGTACCTACAGGGGAGGCAATCAGCCCCAGCATTTT
TRBD1,-,TRBV30,TRBJ1-2,CAWTRGQGNGYTF,TGTGCCTGGACTCGCGGACAGGGGAATGGCTACACCTTC
TRBD1,-,TRBV6-4,TRBJ1-5,CAIGDRVNQPQHF,TGTGCTATAGGAGACAGGGTCAATCAGCCCCAGCATTTT
-,-,TRBV18,TRBJ1-5,CASSPQGAGDQPQHF,TGTGCCAGCTCACCACAGGGAGCCGGAGACCAGCCCCAGCATTTT
-,-,TRBV28,TRBJ2-7,CASSPPSRGYEQYF,TGTGCCAGCAGCCCCCCTAGCAGGGGCTACGAGCAGTACTTC